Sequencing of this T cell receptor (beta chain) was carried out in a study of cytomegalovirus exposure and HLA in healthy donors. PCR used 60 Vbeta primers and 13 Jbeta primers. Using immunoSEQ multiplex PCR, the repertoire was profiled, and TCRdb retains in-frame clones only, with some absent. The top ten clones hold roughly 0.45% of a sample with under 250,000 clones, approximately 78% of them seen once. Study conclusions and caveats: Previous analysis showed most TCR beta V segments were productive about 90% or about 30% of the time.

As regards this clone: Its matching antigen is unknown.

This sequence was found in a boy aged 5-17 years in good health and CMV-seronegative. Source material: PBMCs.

The CDR3 protein is CAWSRTGREYGYTF. In DNA form, the CDR3 reads TGTGCCTGGAGTCGGACAGGGAGGGAGTATGGCTACACCTTC. The genes are TRBV30 and TRBJ1-2; 8 bases line up with TRBD1. The V and J ends lost 2 bases and 5 bases, in that order; junction bases with no gene match: 7. This CDR3 contains 14 residues. Germline V gene lookup returns CDR1 GTSNPN and CDR2 SVGIG (reference sequence). Together with reference TRBV30 and TRBJ1-2, the CDR3 gives the full variable domain: SQTIHQWPATLVQPVGSPLSLECTVEGTSNPNLYWYRQAAGRGLQLLFYSVGIGQISSEVPQNLSASRPQDRQFILSSKKLLLSDSGFYLCAWSRTGREYGYTFGSGTRLTVV.